The clone carrying this T cell receptor (beta chain) was seen once. The data stem from a study of blood T cell repertoires in COVID-19. Study overall: The United States, Italy and Spain provided the acute and convalescent COVID-19 samples.

V was cut by 4 bases and J by 5 bases, with 5 bases left in between. This CDR3 region has 11 residues. Germline V gives CDR1 DFQATT, CDR2 SNEGSKA (reference sequence). Original data processing: Scientists estimated how many nucleated cells there were by amplifying reference gene primers. Libraries were prepared by immunoSEQ multiplex PCR; TCRdb keeps only in-frame clonotypes and omits some of them. V and J calls and clone size are as listed in that table; D and trimming were resolved from the DNA. The table lists some 120,000 clones, roughly 89% of them singletons. The receptor was isolated from a woman aged 50 to 60 with acute or convalescent COVID-19. This sequence joins TRBV20-1 and TRBJ1-4, with D perhaps TRBD1 (5 bases). Sequencing was performed on peripheral blood. DNA for the CDR3: TGCAGTGCTACAGGGAATGAAAAACTGTTTTTT. This gives the protein CSATGNEKLFF.